This TCR beta chain comes out of a study of blood T cell repertoires in COVID-19. The assay was immunoSEQ multiplex PCR, and TCRdb's table has in-frame clones only and misses some. The data contain approximately 75,000 clones, 75% to 90% of them singletons. CDR3 length equals 18 residues. Germline CDR1 reads SGHTS; CDR2 reads YDEGEE. V was clipped by 3 bases and J by 2 bases, with 24 bases between them. The TCR was taken from a man older than 75 with COVID-19, enrolled during active disease. The V and J genes are TRBV5-8 and TRBJ2-7; D call uncertain. The sequenced sample consisted of peripheral blood. The chain's CDR3 is CASSSTRLFRGRAYEQYF. Written as DNA, the CDR3 is TGTGCCAGCAGCTCCACCCGACTTTTCCGCGGTAGAGCCTACGAGCAGTACTTC.